The rows below give T cell receptor beta chains drawn from one sample of a study of CD8+ T cells in alopecia areata. Clones were read by immunoSEQ multiplex PCR, and TCRdb kept only the in-frame ones, dropping some. The profile covers 95,000 to 150,000 clones, with 61% appearing a single time and around 6% taken by the ten largest. The sample consisted of CD4+ T cells sorted from blood, taken at week 4, from a patient treated with tofacitinib. The receptors originated from a human donor with alopecia areata. Each CDR3 is given with its conserved first and last residue. The D gene is left open where the match is weak. The size entry is marked missing in some rows and otherwise reads once, few, many or a size class.

size: -; J: TRBJ1-3; V: TRBV4-3; D: -; CDR3: CASSSGRRDSGNTIYF; DNA: TGCGCCAGCAGCAGCGGACGGCGAGACTCTGGAAACACCATATATTTT
size: -; J: TRBJ2-5; V: TRBV5-6; D: -; CDR3: CASSWLGEQETQYF; DNA: TGTGCCAGCAGCTGGTTGGGGGAGCAAGAGACCCAGTACTTC
size: few; J: TRBJ1-2; V: TRBV19; D: -; CDR3: CASSIVNYGYTF; DNA: TGTGCCAGTAGTATTGTTAACTATGGCTACACCTTC
size: -; J: TRBJ1-2; V: TRBV29-1; D: -; CDR3: CSCLEGYTF; DNA: TGCAGCTGCCTGGAGGGCTACACCTTC
size: -; J: TRBJ2-7; V: TRBV4-3; D: TRBD2; CDR3: CASSPQTSGGVYEQYF; DNA: TGCGCCAGCAGCCCTCAGACTAGCGGGGGGGTCTACGAGCAGTACTTC
size: -; J: TRBJ2-1; V: TRBV29-1; D: -; CDR3: CSVRISDNEQFF; DNA: TGCAGCGTTCGAATTTCGGACAATGAGCAGTTCTTC
size: -; J: TRBJ2-2; V: TRBV15; D: -; CDR3: CATSRAGLTGELFF; DNA: TGTGCCACCAGCAGAGCGGGGTTGACCGGGGAGCTGTTTTTT
size: -; J: TRBJ1-1; V: TRBV29-1; D: -; CDR3: CSASGHQNTEAFF; DNA: TGCAGCGCATCGGGACACCAGAACACTGAAGCTTTCTTT
size: few; J: TRBJ2-5; V: TRBV29-1; D: -; CDR3: CSGTRGRETQYF; DNA: TGCAGCGGGACCAGGGGTCGTGAGACCCAGTACTTC
size: -; J: TRBJ2-3; V: TRBV7-2; D: -; CDR3: CASSLGMADTDTQYF; DNA: TGTGCCAGCAGCTTAGGCATGGCGGACACAGATACGCAGTATTTT
size: few; J: TRBJ2-1; V: TRBV19; D: -; CDR3: CASRDSSYNEQFF; DNA: TGTGCCAGTAGGGACAGCTCCTACAATGAGCAGTTCTTC
size: -; J: TRBJ2-3; V: TRBV29-1; D: -; CDR3: CSVGSTDTQYF; DNA: TGCAGCGTTGGAAGCACAGATACGCAGTATTTT
size: -; J: TRBJ2-3; V: TRBV29-1; D: TRBD1; CDR3: CSVKRGQGGDTQYF; DNA: TGCAGCGTTAAAAGGGGACAGGGGGGAGATACGCAGTATTTT
size: -; J: TRBJ2-5; V: TRBV7-2; D: -; CDR3: CASSSRGRETQYF; DNA: TGTGCCAGCAGCTCCAGGGGTCGCGAGACCCAGTACTTC
size: few; J: TRBJ2-3; V: TRBV9; D: -; CDR3: CASSDYSTDTQYF; DNA: TGTGCCAGCAGCGATTACAGCACAGATACGCAGTATTTT
size: -; J: TRBJ2-2; V: TRBV5-1; D: TRBD1; CDR3: CASEIGQVVTGELFF; DNA: TGCGCCAGCGAGATTGGACAGGTCGTCACCGGGGAGCTGTTTTTT
size: -; J: TRBJ1-2; V: TRBV7-2; D: -; CDR3: CASSLDTGINGYTF; DNA: TGTGCCAGCAGCTTGGATACAGGGATCAATGGCTACACCTTC
size: -; J: TRBJ1-2; V: TRBV30; D: -; CDR3: CAWSGPGLGGYTF; DNA: TGTGCCTGGAGTGGACCGGGACTCGGTGGCTACACCTTC
size: -; J: TRBJ2-5; V: TRBV5-6; D: -; CDR3: CASSPGVSYQETQYF; DNA: TGTGCCAGCAGCCCTGGAGTCTCCTACCAAGAGACCCAGTACTTC
size: -; J: TRBJ1-5; V: TRBV29-1; D: -; CDR3: CSVAGTNSNQPQHF; DNA: TGCAGCGTTGCCGGGACAAACAGCAATCAGCCCCAGCATTTT
size: -; J: TRBJ1-4; V: TRBV30; D: -; CDR3: CAWSVPGRFGEKLFF; DNA: TGTGCCTGGAGTGTACCAGGAAGGTTTGGGGAAAAACTGTTTTTT
size: -; J: TRBJ2-5; V: TRBV7-6; D: -; CDR3: CASSSRPWTENQETQYF; DNA: TGTGCCAGCAGCTCCAGACCTTGGACAGAAAACCAAGAGACCCAGTACTTC
size: -; J: TRBJ1-4; V: TRBV27; D: -; CDR3: CASRPGTPLNEKLFF; DNA: TGTGCCAGCAGACCCGGGACTCCTCTTAATGAAAAACTGTTTTTT
size: -; J: TRBJ2-5; V: TRBV2; D: -; CDR3: CASSVDEAEGETQYF; DNA: TGTGCCAGCAGTGTTGACGAAGCGGAGGGGGAGACCCAGTACTTC
size: -; J: TRBJ2-7; V: TRBV6-6; D: TRBD1; CDR3: CASRGQGRGEQYF; DNA: TGTGCCAGCAGAGGACAGGGCAGGGGGGAGCAGTACTTC
size: once; J: TRBJ1-2; V: TRBV5-6; D: -; CDR3: CASSLFRDSNYGYTF; DNA: TGTGCCAGCAGCTTGTTTCGCGACAGCAACTATGGCTACACCTTC
size: -; J: TRBJ1-1; V: TRBV30; D: TRBD1; CDR3: CAWSPGQGATEAFF; DNA: TGTGCCTGGAGCCCGGGACAGGGGGCTACTGAAGCTTTCTTT
size: -; J: TRBJ1-2; V: TRBV7-9; D: -; CDR3: CASSLEAGNYYGYTF; DNA: TGTGCCAGCAGCTTAGAGGCAGGGAATTACTATGGCTACACCTTC
size: -; J: TRBJ2-7; V: TRBV9; D: -; CDR3: CASSVDNRASYEQYF; DNA: TGTGCCAGCAGCGTAGATAACAGGGCGTCCTACGAGCAGTACTTC
size: once; J: TRBJ1-1; V: TRBV28; D: -; CDR3: CASSLRQPNTEAFF; DNA: TGTGCCAGCAGTTTAAGGCAGCCTAACACTGAAGCTTTCTTT
size: -; J: TRBJ2-5; V: TRBV6-5; D: TRBD2; CDR3: CASTDGRGGRETQYF; DNA: TGTGCCAGCACCGATGGGCGGGGGGGCCGAGAGACCCAGTACTTC
size: -; J: TRBJ2-1; V: TRBV28; D: -; CDR3: CASSLADLEQFF; DNA: TGTGCCAGCAGTCTCGCGGACCTTGAGCAGTTCTTC
size: few; J: TRBJ2-3; V: TRBV7-9; D: -; CDR3: CASSLEGGTDTQYF; DNA: TGTGCCAGCAGCTTAGAGGGGGGAACAGATACGCAGTATTTT
size: once; J: TRBJ1-4; V: TRBV29-1; D: TRBD1; CDR3: CSVGVDRVYEKLFF; DNA: TGCAGCGTCGGCGTAGACAGGGTGTATGAAAAACTGTTTTTT
size: -; J: TRBJ1-2; V: TRBV5-1; D: -; CDR3: CASSLDGGQLGYTF; DNA: TGCGCCAGCAGCTTGGACGGGGGGCAGCTCGGCTACACCTTC
size: -; J: TRBJ2-5; V: TRBV2; D: -; CDR3: CASSDRGETQYF; DNA: TGTGCCAGCAGTGATCGGGGAGAGACCCAGTACTTC
size: -; J: TRBJ1-2; V: TRBV30; D: -; CDR3: CAWSIGNYGYTF; DNA: TGTGCCTGGAGTATTGGCAACTATGGCTACACCTTC
size: -; J: TRBJ1-4; V: TRBV30; D: -; CDR3: CAWSRPITGINEKLFF; DNA: TGTGCCTGGAGTAGACCCATAACAGGGATCAATGAAAAACTGTTTTTT
size: once; J: TRBJ2-5; V: TRBV29-1; D: -; CDR3: CSVEWQIQETQYF; DNA: TGCAGCGTTGAGTGGCAGATTCAAGAGACCCAGTACTTC
size: -; J: TRBJ2-7; V: TRBV18; D: -; CDR3: CASSPDPYEQYF; DNA: TGTGCCAGCTCACCTGATCCCTACGAGCAGTACTTC
size: -; J: TRBJ2-3; V: TRBV29-1; D: TRBD2; CDR3: CSALQRGGRTDTQYF; DNA: TGCAGCGCGCTCCAGCGGGGGGGCAGGACAGATACGCAGTATTTT
size: -; J: TRBJ2-4; V: TRBV5-1; D: -; CDR3: CASSGGLTKNIQYF; DNA: TGCGCCAGCAGCGGGGGCCTCACCAAAAACATTCAGTACTTC
size: once; J: TRBJ2-7; V: TRBV6-5; D: -; CDR3: CASKLGRDSSYEQYF; DNA: TGTGCCAGCAAGCTCGGCCGGGACTCTTCCTACGAGCAGTACTTC
size: few; J: TRBJ2-3; V: TRBV7-2; D: -; CDR3: CASSPGTGVSQYF; DNA: TGTGCCAGCAGCCCCGGGACGGGGGTTTCGCAGTATTTT
size: -; J: TRBJ2-3; V: TRBV23-1; D: -; CDR3: CASSPHPFGTDTQYF; DNA: TGCGCCAGCAGTCCCCACCCCTTCGGCACAGATACGCAGTATTTT
size: few; J: TRBJ1-1; V: TRBV6-5; D: -; CDR3: CASSLRPLMNTEAFF; DNA: TGTGCCAGCAGTTTGCGACCCCTGATGAACACTGAAGCTTTCTTT
size: -; J: TRBJ1-2; V: TRBV28; D: -; CDR3: CASSSSGHIREGYGYTF; DNA: TGTGCCAGCAGTTCCTCGGGACACATTCGCGAGGGCTATGGCTACACCTTC
size: -; J: TRBJ2-5; V: TRBV30; D: TRBD1; CDR3: CAWSFQQGRGETQYF; DNA: TGTGCCTGGAGCTTCCAACAGGGGCGAGGAGAGACCCAGTACTTC
size: -; J: TRBJ2-3; V: TRBV9; D: -; CDR3: CASSGEIYGDTQYF; DNA: TGTGCCAGCAGCGGAGAGATATACGGAGATACGCAGTATTTT
size: -; J: TRBJ1-1; V: TRBV29-1; D: -; CDR3: CSVEVVGANTEAFF; DNA: TGCAGCGTTGAAGTCGTCGGAGCCAACACTGAAGCTTTCTTT
size: -; J: TRBJ1-2; V: TRBV9; D: -; CDR3: CASSVRGASGYTF; DNA: TGTGCCAGCAGCGTGAGGGGGGCTAGTGGCTACACCTTC
size: -; J: TRBJ2-7; V: TRBV28; D: TRBD2; CDR3: CASSSSGRANSYEQYF; DNA: TGTGCCAGCAGTTCCAGCGGGAGGGCCAACTCCTACGAGCAGTACTTC
size: few; J: TRBJ1-5; V: TRBV7-2; D: -; CDR3: CASSFDSYQPQHF; DNA: TGTGCCAGCAGCTTCGACAGTTATCAGCCCCAGCATTTT
size: -; J: TRBJ2-6; V: TRBV29-1; D: TRBD1; CDR3: CSEGQGAGANVLTF; DNA: TGCAGCGAGGGACAGGGGGCTGGGGCCAACGTCCTGACTTTC
size: few; J: TRBJ2-1; V: TRBV30; D: -; CDR3: CASGRGIEQFF; DNA: TGTGCCAGTGGTAGGGGAATAGAGCAGTTCTTC
size: -; J: TRBJ2-2; V: TRBV29-1; D: -; CDR3: CSVKGRSNTGELFF; DNA: TGCAGCGTTAAAGGGAGGTCGAACACCGGGGAGCTGTTTTTT
size: -; J: TRBJ1-1; V: TRBV9; D: -; CDR3: CASGNVNTEAFF; DNA: TGTGCCAGCGGCAATGTGAACACTGAAGCTTTCTTT
size: -; J: TRBJ2-3; V: TRBV11-3; D: TRBD1; CDR3: CASSSRQGIGTDTQYF; DNA: TGTGCCAGCAGCAGCCGACAGGGGATTGGCACAGATACGCAGTATTTT
size: -; J: TRBJ2-5; V: TRBV29-1; D: TRBD2; CDR3: CSVALAGGRETQYF; DNA: TGCAGCGTTGCCCTAGCGGGGGGCCGAGAGACCCAGTACTTC